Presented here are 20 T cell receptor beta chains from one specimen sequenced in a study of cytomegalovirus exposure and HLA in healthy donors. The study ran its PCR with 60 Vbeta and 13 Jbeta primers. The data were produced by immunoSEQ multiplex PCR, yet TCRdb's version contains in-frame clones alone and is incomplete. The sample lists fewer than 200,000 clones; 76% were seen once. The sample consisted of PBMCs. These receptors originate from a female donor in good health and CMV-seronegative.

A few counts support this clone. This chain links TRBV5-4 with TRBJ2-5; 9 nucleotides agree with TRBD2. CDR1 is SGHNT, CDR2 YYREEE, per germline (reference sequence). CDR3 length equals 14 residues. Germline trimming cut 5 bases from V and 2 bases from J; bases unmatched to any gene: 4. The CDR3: CASRRGGQQETQYF. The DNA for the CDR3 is TGTGCCAGCAGGCGGGGGGGCCAGCAAGAGACCCAGTACTTC.

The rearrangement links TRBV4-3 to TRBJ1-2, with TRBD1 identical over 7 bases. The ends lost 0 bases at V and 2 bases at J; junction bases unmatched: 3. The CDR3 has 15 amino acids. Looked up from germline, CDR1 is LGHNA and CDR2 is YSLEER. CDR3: CASSQEWGQNYGYTF. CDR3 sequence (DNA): TGCGCCAGCAGCCAAGAGTGGGGACAGAACTATGGCTACACCTTC.

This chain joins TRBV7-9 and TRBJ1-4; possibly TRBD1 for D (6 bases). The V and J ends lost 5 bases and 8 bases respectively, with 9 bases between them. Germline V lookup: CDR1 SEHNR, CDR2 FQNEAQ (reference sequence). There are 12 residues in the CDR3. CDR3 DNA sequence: TGTGCCAGCAGCCGGACAGAAGAAAAACTGTTTTTT. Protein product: CASSRTEEKLFF.

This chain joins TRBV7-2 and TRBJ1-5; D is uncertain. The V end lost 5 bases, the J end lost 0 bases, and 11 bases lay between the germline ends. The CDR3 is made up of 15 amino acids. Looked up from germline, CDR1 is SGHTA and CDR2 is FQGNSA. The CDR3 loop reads CASSLDGYSNQPQHF. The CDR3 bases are TGTGCCAGCAGCCTCGACGGGTATAGCAATCAGCCCCAGCATTTT.

CDR3: CASSFSSGVHEQYF. CDR3 bases: TGTGCCAGCAGCTTTTCCTCAGGGGTCCACGAGCAGTACTTC. V gene TRBV7-9 combines with J gene TRBJ2-7, with a tentative D call TRBD1 (6 bases). Trimming took 3 bases from V and 5 from J, leaving 14 bases between them. Germline lookup yields CDR1 SEHNR and CDR2 FQNEAQ (reference sequence). This CDR3 spans 14 amino acids.

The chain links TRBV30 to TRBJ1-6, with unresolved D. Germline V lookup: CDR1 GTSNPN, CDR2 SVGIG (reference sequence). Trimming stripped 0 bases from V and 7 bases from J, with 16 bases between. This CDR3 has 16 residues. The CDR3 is CAWSVFPNLENSPLHF. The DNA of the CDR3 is TGTGCCTGGAGTGTATTCCCAAATTTGGAGAATTCACCCCTCCACTTT.

CDR3 residues: CASSEARTGSNTGELFF. CDR3 sequence (DNA): TGTGCCAGCAGTGAAGCTAGGACAGGGTCAAACACCGGGGAGCTGTTTTTT. This chain links TRBV2 with TRBJ2-2; TRBD1 aligns across 8 bases. The V segment lost 0 bases and the J segment 2 bases; nucleotides outside the gene matches: 5. The CDR3 runs 17 residues. The germline CDR1 and CDR2 sequences are SNHLY and FYNNEI.

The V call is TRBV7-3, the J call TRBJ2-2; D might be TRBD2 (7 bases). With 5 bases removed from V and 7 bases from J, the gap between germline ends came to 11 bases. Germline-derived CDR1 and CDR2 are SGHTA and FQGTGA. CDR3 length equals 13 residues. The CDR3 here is CASSVRGRGELFF. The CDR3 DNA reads TGTGCCAGCAGCGTGCGGGGGCGCGGGGAGCTGTTTTTT.

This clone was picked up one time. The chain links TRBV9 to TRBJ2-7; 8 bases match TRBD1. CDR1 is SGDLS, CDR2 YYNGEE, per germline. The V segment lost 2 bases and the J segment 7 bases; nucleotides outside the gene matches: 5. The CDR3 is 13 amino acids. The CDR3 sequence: CASSVQGAEEQYF. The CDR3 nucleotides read TGTGCCAGCAGCGTGCAGGGGGCTGAAGAGCAGTACTTC.

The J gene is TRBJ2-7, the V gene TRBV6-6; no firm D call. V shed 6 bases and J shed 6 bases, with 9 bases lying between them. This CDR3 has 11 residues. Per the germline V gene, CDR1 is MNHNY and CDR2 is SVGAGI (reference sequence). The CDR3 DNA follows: TGTGCCAGCAGCTCGGTGGTCGAGCAGTACTTC. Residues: CASSSVVEQYF.

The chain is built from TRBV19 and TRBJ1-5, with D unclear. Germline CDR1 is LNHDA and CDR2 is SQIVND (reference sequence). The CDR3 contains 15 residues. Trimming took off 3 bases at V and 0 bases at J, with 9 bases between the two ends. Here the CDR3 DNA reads TGTGCCAGTAGTATTCCCCAAGCTAGCAATCAGCCCCAGCATTTT. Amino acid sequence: CASSIPQASNQPQHF.

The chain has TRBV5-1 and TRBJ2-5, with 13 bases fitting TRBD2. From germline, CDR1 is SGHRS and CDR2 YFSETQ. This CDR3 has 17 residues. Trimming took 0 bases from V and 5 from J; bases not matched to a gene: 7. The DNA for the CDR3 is TGCGCCAGCAGCTTGGGGCCGGGACTAGCGGGGACCGAGACCCAGTACTTC. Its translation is CASSLGPGLAGTETQYF.

In DNA form, the CDR3 reads TGTGCCAGCAGTGGACAGGCCATATTCCAAGAGACCCAGTACTTC. It codes for CASSGQAIFQETQYF. V usage is TRBV28 and J usage is TRBJ2-5; TRBD1 agrees at 7 bases. The CDR3 loop spans 15 amino acids. With 5 bases clipped from V and 1 base from J, the junction kept 7 bases outside the gene matches. The germline CDR1 and CDR2 sequences are MDHEN and SYDVKM.

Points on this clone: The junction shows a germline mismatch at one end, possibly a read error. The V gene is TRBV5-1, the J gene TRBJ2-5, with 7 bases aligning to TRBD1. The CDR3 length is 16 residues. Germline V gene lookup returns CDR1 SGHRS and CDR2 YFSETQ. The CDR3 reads CASSLARGGRGEAQYF. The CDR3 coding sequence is TGCGCCAGCAGCTTGGCAAGAGGGGGCAGGGGAGAGGCCCAGTACTTC.

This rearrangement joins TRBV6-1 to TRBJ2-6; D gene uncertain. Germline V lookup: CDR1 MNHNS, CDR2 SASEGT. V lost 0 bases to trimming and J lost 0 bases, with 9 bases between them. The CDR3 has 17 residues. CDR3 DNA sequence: TGTGCCAGCAGTGAAGCGCAGAGGCGCTCTGGGGCCAACGTCCTGACTTTC. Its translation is CASSEAQRRSGANVLTF.

CDR3 region: CASSLEAGHQPQHF. As DNA, the CDR3 is TGCGCCAGCAGCTTGGAGGCAGGGCATCAGCCCCAGCATTTT. The chain recombines TRBV5-1 with TRBJ1-5; D is perhaps TRBD1 (5 bases). In germline, CDR1 is SGHRS, CDR2 YFSETQ. The CDR3 is 14 amino acids. V lost 0 bases and J lost 5, with 9 bases in between.

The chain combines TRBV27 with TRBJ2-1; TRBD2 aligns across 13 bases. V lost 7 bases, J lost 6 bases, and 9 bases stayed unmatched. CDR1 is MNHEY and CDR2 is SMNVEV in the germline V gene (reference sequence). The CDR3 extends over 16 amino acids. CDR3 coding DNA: TGTGCCAGCACCCAACTACTAGCGGGAGGGGCCAATGAGCAGTTCTTC. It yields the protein CASTQLLAGGANEQFF.

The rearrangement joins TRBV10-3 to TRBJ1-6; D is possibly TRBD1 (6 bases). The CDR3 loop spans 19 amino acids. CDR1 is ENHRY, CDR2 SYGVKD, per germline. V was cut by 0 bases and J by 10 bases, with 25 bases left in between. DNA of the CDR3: TGTGCCATCAGTGAGTCCCTCCCTACGGACAGTGGGTATTCATCACCCCTCCACTTT. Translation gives CAISESLPTDSGYSSPLHF.

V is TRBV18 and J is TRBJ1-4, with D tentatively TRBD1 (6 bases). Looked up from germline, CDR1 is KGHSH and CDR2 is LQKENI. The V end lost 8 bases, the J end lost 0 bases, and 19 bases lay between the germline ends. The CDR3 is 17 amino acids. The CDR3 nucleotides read TGTGCCAGCACAGGACAGCTCGTAGGAGCAACTAATGAAAAACTGTTTTTT. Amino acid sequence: CASTGQLVGATNEKLFF.

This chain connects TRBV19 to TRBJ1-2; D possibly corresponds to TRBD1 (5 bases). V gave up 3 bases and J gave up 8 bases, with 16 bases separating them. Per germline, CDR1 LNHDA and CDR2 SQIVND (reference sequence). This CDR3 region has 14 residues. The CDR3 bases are TGTGCCAGTAGTATGGGAGGACAAACGGGAGGCTACACCTTC. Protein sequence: CASSMGGQTGGYTF.